This T cell receptor (beta chain) was identified during a study of T-cell reconstitution after alpha-beta-depleted transplantation in children. This clonotype was seen at least ten times. Its antigen is undetermined. The library targeted TCRbeta and was prepared with unique molecular identifiers. TCRdb passed the PCR reads through MiXCR, listing each CDR3 protein once. This table holds 700,000 or so distinct CDR3 sequences, around 14% found once. This CDR3 has 10 residues. V lost 3 bases and J lost 10, with 7 bases in between. Germline lookup yields CDR1 SQVTM and CDR2 ANQGSEA. Study-wide findings and caveats: High day-60 TCRbeta diversity in some patients came from surviving recipient T cells and thymic progenitors.

This clonotype was obtained from a girl aged 2-15 years with congenital amegakaryocytic thrombocytopenia, due to receive a stem cell transplant. The sample was PBMCs, taken before TCRalphabeta/CD19-depleted stem cell transplant. The chain couples TRBV29-1 to TRBJ2-1; no definite D call. The DNA of the CDR3 is TGCAGCGTTGACTCCCGGGAGCAGTTCTTC. It is translated as CSVDSREQFF.